This TCR beta chain was captured in a study of technical replicates of blood from a handful of donors. Germline lookup yields CDR1 MDHEN and CDR2 SYDVKM. With 6 bases removed from V and 8 bases from J, the gap between germline ends came to 16 bases. The CDR3 is 13 residues long. Measured with immunoSEQ multiplex PCR; TCRdb has only the in-frame clones, and not every one. In the table there are about 72,000 clones, around 95% of which are singletons. This clonotype was obtained from a human donor in good health. The specimen was T cells isolated from PBMCs. This rearrangement joins TRBV28 to TRBJ2-5; D possibly corresponds to TRBD2 (6 bases). CDR3 in DNA: TGTGCCAGCAGCCCTCCCTCTAGCGTCACCCAGTACTTC. Amino acid sequence: CASSPPSSVTQYF.